This TCR beta chain stems from a study of T-cell memory formation after mild COVID-19. Study at large: The study found TCR clusters largely donor specific. Points from the study as a whole: CD4+ contracting clones were found mainly in CM and EM, and CD8+ ones in EMRA.

CDR3 size: 15 residues. V trimming: 0 bases; J trimming: 15 bases; junction bases outside the gene matches: 13. CDR1 MNHEY and CDR2 SVGAGI come from the germline V gene. To note about this clonotype: The antigen remains undetermined.

TCRdb processed the 5' RACE reads anew with MiXCR; each CDR3 protein has one entry. The sample records about 540,000 distinct CDR3 sequences, approximately 20% being singletons. This sequence originates from an adult woman who had mild COVID-19 (a few samples of this study predate the infection). Cell type and time point are not known. Sequences were obtained from PBMCs or a T cell subset sorted from them (not recorded which). This sequence joins TRBV6-5 and TRBJ2-4, with 8 bases that match TRBD2. CDR3 nucleotide sequence: TGTGCCAGCAGTTACTCGATTGACGGGGGGGGAAGGATGTACTTC. Its protein product is CASSYSIDGGGRMYF.